This TCR beta chain is drawn from a study of T cell responses to AZD1222 COVID-19 vaccine. Study-level results: Females outnumbered males among donors, who were mostly white British; clonal diversity was possibly underestimated. The study reported that nearly half of spike-specific TCRs target unmutated variant regions. None of the repertoires were sampled until the peak T cell response had passed.

Germline assignment: CDR1 SGHTA and CDR2 FQGTGA. The V and J ends lost 1 base and 4 bases, in that order; junction bases with no gene match: 0. The CDR3 sequence is 15 residues long. Some clones are missing from TCRdb's copy, which holds only in-frame ones; the method was immunoSEQ multiplex PCR. This table holds 190,000 or so clones, roughly 90% found once. This clone was seen once. The antigen remains undetermined. Both about-4-week and about-12-week second-dose recipients were combined. V and J are TRBV7-3 and TRBJ2-1, with TRBD2 matching 11 bases. The material was peripheral blood, obtained 28 days after the second AZD1222 dose. The receptor's source is an adult who received the AZD1222 COVID-19 vaccine. The CDR3 DNA reads as TGTGCCAGCAGCTTAATAGCGGGAGGGTACAATGAGCAGTTCTTC. Residues: CASSLIAGGYNEQFF.